These T cell receptor beta chains were read from a single sample in a study of OX40 agonist ivuxolimab in advanced cancers. Clones were sequenced by immunoSEQ multiplex PCR, and TCRdb holds only the in-frame ones, with some missing. Found here are tens of thousands of clones, more than 85% of them singletons; the top ten hold 2% to 3%. Sample: CD4+ or CD8+ T cells sorted from blood, taken in a trial of the OX40 agonist ivuxolimab. All receptors come from an adult with an advanced solid tumor such as melanoma, head and neck, liver or kidney cancer. The CDR3 runs from the conserved cysteine through the conserved F or W. A D gene is named only where the DNA matches it firmly. Not all rows give a size; the values are once, few, many and, for expanded clones, a class.

J gene: TRBJ1-2
D gene: TRBD1
clone size: NA
V gene: TRBV7-2
CDR3 DNA: TGTGCCAGCAGCTTAACCCTAACAGGGGGCAGTGGCTACACCTTC
CDR3 protein: CASSLTLTGGSGYTF

J gene: TRBJ1-2
D gene: NA
clone size: once
V gene: TRBV4-3
CDR3 DNA: TGCGCCAGCAGCGGACACCAGCGGACAGCTTATGGCTACACCTTC
CDR3 protein: CASSGHQRTAYGYTF

J gene: TRBJ2-3
D gene: NA
clone size: NA
V gene: TRBV5-1
CDR3 DNA: TGCGCCAGCAGCTTGGGCAGGGGCGTTAGCACAGATACGCAGTATTTT
CDR3 protein: CASSLGRGVSTDTQYF

J gene: TRBJ2-2
D gene: NA
clone size: NA
V gene: TRBV9
CDR3 DNA: TGTGCCAGCAGCGTGACCGGGGGCGCAGACACCGGGGAGCTGTTTTTT
CDR3 protein: CASSVTGGADTGELFF

J gene: TRBJ2-5
D gene: TRBD1
clone size: NA
V gene: TRBV9
CDR3 DNA: TGTGCCAGCAGCGTAGTTGGACAGGGGGCCAGGGAGACCCAGTACTTC
CDR3 protein: CASSVVGQGARETQYF

J gene: TRBJ2-3
D gene: TRBD2
clone size: few
V gene: TRBV10-3
CDR3 DNA: TGTGCCTCCTCGGGGAGGGGTTCGACTAGCACAGATACGCAGTATTTT
CDR3 protein: CASSGRGSTSTDTQYF

J gene: TRBJ2-4
D gene: TRBD1
clone size: NA
V gene: TRBV9
CDR3 DNA: TGTGCCAGCAGCGTAGAGGACAGGAGCTACATTCAGTACTTC
CDR3 protein: CASSVEDRSYIQYF

J gene: TRBJ1-2
D gene: NA
clone size: NA
V gene: TRBV19
CDR3 DNA: TGTGCCAGTAGTATGTTCCGCTATGGCTACACCTTC
CDR3 protein: CASSMFRYGYTF

J gene: TRBJ1-1
D gene: NA
clone size: NA
V gene: TRBV11-2
CDR3 DNA: TGTGCCAGCAGCGAAACAGCGAACACTGAAGCTTTCTTT
CDR3 protein: CASSETANTEAFF

J gene: TRBJ1-1
D gene: TRBD1
clone size: NA
V gene: TRBV6-1
CDR3 DNA: TGTGCCAGCAACAGGGGGGACTTATCGAACACTGAAGCTTTCTTT
CDR3 protein: CASNRGDLSNTEAFF

J gene: TRBJ1-6
D gene: NA
clone size: NA
V gene: TRBV7-8
CDR3 DNA: TGTGCCAGCAGCTTAGGGGTCGGGGATTCACCCCTCCACTTT
CDR3 protein: CASSLGVGDSPLHF

J gene: TRBJ1-2
D gene: NA
clone size: NA
V gene: TRBV6-5
CDR3 DNA: TGTGCCAGCAGGATCGGGGAGTATGGCTACACCTTC
CDR3 protein: CASRIGEYGYTF